The 30 T cell receptor beta chains reported below all come from one sample, sequenced in a study of blood T cell repertoires in COVID-19. Sequencing was performed with immunoSEQ multiplex PCR; in TCRdb, only in-frame clones are kept and a portion is missing. The table records some 160,000 clones, around 77% of them present only once. Sequencing input: peripheral blood. Source of these receptors: a man between 65 and 79 years old with active or convalescent COVID-19.

The genes are TRBV6-5 and TRBJ1-5; possible D gene TRBD1, 6 bases. The CDR3 runs to 15 residues. V lost 5 bases, J lost 5 bases, and 16 bases lay in between. Germline V gives CDR1 MNHEY, CDR2 SVGAGI. Written as DNA, the CDR3 is TGTGCCAGCAGTATAGGAGGGGGGGTTGATCAGCCCCAGCATTTT. Its protein is CASSIGGGVDQPQHF.

The V gene is TRBV5-1, the J gene TRBJ2-7; 10 bases are a match to TRBD1. Germline V lookup: CDR1 SGHRS, CDR2 YFSETQ. The CDR3 is made up of 14 amino acids. The ends lost 7 bases at V and 2 bases at J; junction bases unmatched: 6. In DNA form, the CDR3 reads TGCGCCAGCGGGCGGACAGGGGGTACCTACGAGCAGTACTTC. Translating it yields CASGRTGGTYEQYF.

The table lists this clone with a few counts. V usage is TRBV18 and J usage is TRBJ1-3; perhaps TRBD1 as D (6 bases). V lost 3 bases and J 1 base, leaving 13 bases between the germline ends. There are 16 residues in the CDR3. CDR1 is KGHSH and CDR2 is LQKENI in the germline V gene. CDR3 residues: CASSPTRTVSGNTIYF. CDR3 DNA: TGTGCCAGCTCACCTACTCGGACAGTTTCTGGAAACACCATATATTTT.

V usage is TRBV19 and J usage is TRBJ1-2; TRBD1 agrees at 8 bases. CDR1 is LNHDA and CDR2 is SQIVND in the germline V gene (reference sequence). The CDR3 totals 12 residues. V lost 9 bases to trimming and J lost 6 bases; unmatched junction nucleotides: 6. DNA of the CDR3: TGTGCCAGCCGGACAGGGACGCATGGCTACACCTTC. It specifies CASRTGTHGYTF.

The genes are TRBV6-5 and TRBJ2-7; 8 nucleotides match TRBD1. Germline V gene data show CDR1 as MNHEY and CDR2 as SVGAGI. J lost 0 bases, V lost 3 bases, and 7 bases had no gene match. This CDR3 region has 16 residues. The CDR3 region is CASSYTGGRSSYEQYF. CDR3 sequence (DNA): TGTGCCAGCAGTTATACAGGGGGGCGAAGCTCCTACGAGCAGTACTTC.

This clone showed up just a few times. The CDR3 protein is CASSENGGRSYNEQFF. The CDR3 nucleotides read TGTGCCAGCAGTGAAAATGGGGGCCGCTCCTACAATGAGCAGTTCTTC. The rearrangement links TRBV6-1 to TRBJ2-1, with D possibly matching TRBD1 (6 bases). CDR3 size: 16 residues. V lost 2 bases, J lost 0 bases, and 11 bases lay in between. Germline values: CDR1 MNHNS, CDR2 SASEGT.

The rearrangement joins TRBV18 to TRBJ2-5, with unresolved D. Trimming stripped 3 bases from V and 4 bases from J, with 6 bases between. CDR3 length: 12 amino acids. Germline CDR1 KGHSH, CDR2 LQKENI. CDR3 coding DNA: TGTGCCAGCTCACCGAGCGCAGAGACCCAGTACTTC. The encoded protein is CASSPSAETQYF.

This clone was seen many times. CDR3 nucleotides: TGTGCCAGCAGACGAACGGAGGGGGGCTACACCTTC. Translating it yields CASRRTEGGYTF. The chain joins TRBV12-3 or TRBV12-4 to TRBJ1-2; TRBD1 is a possible D gene (5 bases). This CDR3 region has 12 residues. With 6 bases removed from V and 8 bases from J, the gap between germline ends came to 13 bases.

The J gene is TRBJ1-1, the V gene TRBV5-1; 7 bases fit TRBD1. J was trimmed by 0 bases and V by 0 bases; bases with no gene match: 2. CDR3 size: 15 residues. The germline CDR1 and CDR2 sequences are SGHRS and YFSETQ. CDR3 coding DNA: TGCGCCAGCAGCTTGGGACAGGGAATGAACACTGAAGCTTTCTTT. Translation: CASSLGQGMNTEAFF. Looking up the rest from reference TRBV5-1 and TRBJ1-1 gives the full variable domain: KAGVTQTPRYLIKTRGQQVTLSCSPISGHRSVSWYQQTPGQGLQFLFEYFSETQRNKGNFPGRFSGRQFSNSRSEMNVSTLELGDSALYLCASSLGQGMNTEAFFGQGTRLTVV.

The chain couples TRBV12-3 or TRBV12-4 to TRBJ2-5; a possible D gene is TRBD1 (6 bases). The CDR3 length is 13 residues. Trimming stripped 1 base from V and 5 bases from J, with 8 bases between. The chain's CDR3 is CASSLGGHETQYF. CDR3 sequence (DNA): TGTGCCAGCAGTTTAGGGGGGCATGAGACCCAGTACTTC.

The chain carries TRBV2 and TRBJ2-6; 8 bases align to TRBD1. The J segment lost 4 bases and the V segment lost 4 bases, leaving 9 bases of the junction unmatched. The CDR3 length is 17 residues. The germline gives CDR1 SNHLY, CDR2 FYNNEI. CDR3 DNA sequence: TGTGCCAGCAGTGCGATTCGACAGGGGCCCGGGGCCAACGTCCTGACTTTC. Encoded protein: CASSAIRQGPGANVLTF.

This clone was counted between two and nine times. The chain joins TRBV7-9 to TRBJ1-6, with 8 bases aligning to TRBD1. Germline CDR1 is SEHNR and CDR2 is FQNEAQ (reference sequence). The CDR3 runs 16 residues. J lost 9 bases, V lost 5 bases, and 12 bases had no gene match. The CDR3 DNA sequence: TGTGCCAGCAGCCCGCAGGGGGCCCAGTTTATTTCACCCCTCCACTTT. Its protein is CASSPQGAQFISPLHF.

This chain links TRBV6-2 or TRBV6-3 with TRBJ2-3, with 7 positions matching TRBD2. The CDR3 extends over 14 amino acids. The junction had 4 bases not matched to a gene; V was cut back by 6 bases and J by 1 base. CDR1 is MNHEY, CDR2 SVGEGT, per germline. The CDR3 protein is CASSPAGGTDTQYF. In DNA form, the CDR3 reads TGTGCCAGCAGCCCGGCGGGGGGCACAGATACGCAGTATTTT.

The chain uses TRBV7-2 and TRBJ2-3, with 9 bases aligning to TRBD2. Germline V CDR1 and CDR2: SGHTA, FQGNSA. The CDR3 covers 15 residues. V shed 4 bases, J shed 1 base, and the junction held 3 bases outside the gene matches. The CDR3: CASSSRLAGTDTQYF. CDR3 in DNA: TGTGCCAGCAGCTCCCGACTAGCGGGCACAGATACGCAGTATTTT.

The V gene is TRBV24-1, the J gene TRBJ2-1; 11 bases match TRBD2. CDR3 length: 15 amino acids. The V segment lost 3 bases and the J segment 7 bases; nucleotides outside the gene matches: 4. Germline V gene lookup returns CDR1 KGHDR and CDR2 SFDVKD. Here the CDR3 reads CATSDASGGWNEQFF. The CDR3 DNA reads TGTGCCACCAGTGATGCTAGCGGGGGGTGGAATGAGCAGTTCTTC.

The chain has TRBV7-2 and TRBJ2-5; D is unresolved. Germline CDR1 and CDR2: SGHTA and FQGNSA. Trimming left V 1 base short and J 5 bases short, with 11 bases between. This CDR3 is built from 14 residues. Here the CDR3 reads CASSLVGEWETQYF. The CDR3 nucleotides read TGTGCCAGCAGCTTAGTCGGTGAATGGGAGACCCAGTACTTC. Full variable domain (outside the CDR3, taken from reference TRBV7-2 and TRBJ2-5): GAGVSQSPSNKVTEKGKDVELRCDPISGHTALYWYRQSLGQGLEFLIYFQGNSAPDKSGLPSDRFSAERTGGSVSTLTIQRTQQEDSAVYLCASSLVGEWETQYFGPGTRLLVL.

This clone was counted only a few times. The CDR3 here is CASSYQGGSYNEQFF. The CDR3 nucleotides are TGCGCCAGCAGCTATCAGGGGGGCTCCTACAATGAGCAGTTCTTC. The chain uses TRBV5-1 and TRBJ2-1, with D possibly being TRBD1 (7 bases). The CDR3 totals 15 residues. Germline V gene lookup returns CDR1 SGHRS and CDR2 YFSETQ. The V end lost 3 bases, the J end lost 0 bases, and 10 bases lay between the germline ends.

This clone came up a few times. CDR3 region: CASSEQGSSPLHF. The CDR3 DNA is TGTGCCAGCAGTGAACAGGGGAGTTCACCCCTCCACTTT. The rearrangement uses TRBV6-1 and TRBJ1-6; D perhaps matches TRBD1 (6 bases). Germline assignment: CDR1 MNHNS and CDR2 SASEGT. CDR3 length: 13 amino acids. V lost 2 bases, J lost 9 bases, and 8 bases lay in between.

With respect to this clone: At one of its ends the junction is not consistent with the germline gene, which may arise from a read error. The chain combines TRBV18 with TRBJ2-1, with 7 positions matching TRBD2. Per germline, CDR1 KGHSH and CDR2 LQKENI. This CDR3 spans 15 amino acids. The CDR3 bases are TGTGCCAGCTCCCCAAGGGGAGGGACCTACAGTGAGCAGTTCTTC. It is translated as CASSPRGGTYSEQFF.

V and J are TRBV4-2 and TRBJ1-2; D is perhaps TRBD1 (5 bases). CDR1 LGHNA and CDR2 YNFKEQ come from the germline V gene. CDR3 size: 15 residues. V lost 5 bases and J 4 bases, leaving 17 bases between the germline ends. CDR3 sequence: CASSSPPDMAYGYTF. DNA of the CDR3: TGTGCCAGCAGCTCCCCCCCGGACATGGCCTATGGCTACACCTTC.

V is TRBV5-1 and J is TRBJ2-3; 10 bases agree with TRBD2. Germline assignment: CDR1 SGHRS and CDR2 YFSETQ. CDR3 size: 16 residues. Trimming cost V 2 bases and J 5 bases; bases outside gene matches: 8. CDR3 in DNA: TGCGCCAGCAGCTTAGCGGGGGGGCCTGTCCGAGATACGCAGTATTTT. This encodes CASSLAGGPVRDTQYF.

With respect to this clone: The junction departs from the called germline gene at one end, perhaps through a read error. The chain has TRBV4-3 and TRBJ2-3; D is possibly TRBD1 (5 bases). Germline CDR1 and CDR2: LGHNA and YSLEER. The CDR3 runs to 11 residues. CDR3 DNA sequence: TGCGCCAGCAGCCAAGAGGCGGACATAAATTTT. Translated: CASSQEADINF.

V and J are TRBV20-1 and TRBJ2-5; maybe TRBD2 (5 bases). The CDR3 sequence is 15 residues long. Germline CDR1 is DFQATT and CDR2 is SNEGSKA (reference sequence). The ends were cut back, 3 bases at V and 5 bases at J, with 19 bases in the middle. In DNA form, the CDR3 reads TGCAGTGCTAGTGCTTCTCTAGCCCCATGGGAGACCCAGTACTTC. Residues: CSASASLAPWETQYF.

V usage is TRBV5-1 and J usage is TRBJ2-2, with D possibly being TRBD1 (5 bases). Germline V gene lookup returns CDR1 SGHRS and CDR2 YFSETQ. V lost 3 bases and J lost 0, with 9 bases in between. There are 15 residues in the CDR3. The CDR3 DNA is TGCGCCAGCAGCTATGGACAATCGAACACCGGGGAGCTGTTTTTT. Translated: CASSYGQSNTGELFF.

V is TRBV6-2 or TRBV6-3 and J is TRBJ2-4; 15 bases line up with TRBD2. The CDR3 extends over 18 amino acids. The germline gives CDR1 MNHEY, CDR2 SVGEGT. Trimming cost V 2 bases and J 6 bases; bases outside gene matches: 8. The CDR3 spells CASSYQGLAGGTLNIQYF. The DNA of the CDR3 is TGTGCCAGCAGTTACCAAGGACTAGCGGGGGGGACATTAAACATTCAGTACTTC.

This chain's CDR3 is CASRIGLAPYEQYF. DNA for the CDR3: TGCGCCAGCAGAATCGGACTAGCGCCCTACGAGCAGTACTTC. V gene TRBV10-2 combines with J gene TRBJ2-7, with 9 bases aligning to TRBD2. V shed 6 bases and J 2 bases; nucleotides not matched to a gene: 5. Germline CDR1 is WSHSY and CDR2 is SAAADI. CDR3 length: 14 residues.

V and J are TRBV10-3 and TRBJ1-3, with D tentatively TRBD1 (5 bases). CDR1 is ENHRY and CDR2 is SYGVKD in the germline V gene. Trimming pared 4 bases from V and 2 bases from J, leaving 15 bases between. The CDR3 length is 16 residues. The CDR3 region is CAISGLGGPTGNTIYF. The CDR3 DNA reads TGTGCCATCAGTGGTTTGGGGGGACCCACTGGAAACACCATATATTTT.

The gene calls are TRBV3-1 (or the pseudogene TRBV3-2) and TRBJ2-1, with D possibly being TRBD2 (7 bases). The ends were cut back, 9 bases at V and 7 bases at J, with 13 bases in the middle. The CDR3 runs to 12 residues. From germline, CDR1 is LGHDT and CDR2 YNNKEL (reference sequence). CDR3 protein: CASSRGANEQFF. As DNA, the CDR3 is TGTGCCAGTTCACGGGGGGCTAATGAGCAGTTCTTC.

The chain employs TRBV18 and TRBJ1-5; D is possibly TRBD1 (6 bases). The CDR3 covers 15 residues. V dropped 3 bases and J dropped 4 bases, with 13 bases sitting between them. Germline V lookup: CDR1 KGHSH, CDR2 LQKENI. CDR3 bases: TGTGCCAGCTCACCCGGACAGAAAAGTAATCAGCCCCAGCATTTT. It translates to CASSPGQKSNQPQHF.

V gene TRBV18 combines with J gene TRBJ2-7; no clear D. Trimming took off 0 bases at V and 6 bases at J, with 15 bases between the two ends. The CDR3 extends over 15 amino acids. Germline V gene sequence: CDR1 KGHSH, CDR2 LQKENI. The CDR3 protein is CASSPPVARASEQYF. In DNA form, the CDR3 reads TGTGCCAGCTCACCACCTGTGGCGCGAGCGTCCGAGCAGTACTTC.